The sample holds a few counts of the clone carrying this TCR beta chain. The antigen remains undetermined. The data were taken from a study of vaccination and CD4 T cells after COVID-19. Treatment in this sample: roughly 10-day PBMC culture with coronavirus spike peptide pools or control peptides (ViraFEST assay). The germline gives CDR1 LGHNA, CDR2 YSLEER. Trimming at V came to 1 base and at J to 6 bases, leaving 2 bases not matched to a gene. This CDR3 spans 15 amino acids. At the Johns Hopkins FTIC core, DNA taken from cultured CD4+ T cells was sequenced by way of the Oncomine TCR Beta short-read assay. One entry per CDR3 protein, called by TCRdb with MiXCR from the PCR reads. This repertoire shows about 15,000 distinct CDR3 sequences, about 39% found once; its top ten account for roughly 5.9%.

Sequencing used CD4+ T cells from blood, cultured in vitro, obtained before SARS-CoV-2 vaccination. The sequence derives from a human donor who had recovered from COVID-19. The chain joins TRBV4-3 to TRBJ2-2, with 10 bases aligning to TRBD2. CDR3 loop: CASSQGLAGAGELFF. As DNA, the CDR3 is TGCGCCAGCAGCCAAGGGCTAGCGGGAGCCGGGGAGCTGTTTTTT.